This T cell receptor beta chain came from a study of cytomegalovirus exposure and HLA in healthy donors. General observations from the study: As immune exposure information, only CMV serostatus was available.

Trimming stripped 7 bases from V and 7 bases from J, with 15 bases between. Germline-derived CDR1 and CDR2 are SGHRS and YFSETQ. The CDR3 has 13 amino acids. For this clone: Its specificity is not known.

The PCR employed 60 Vbeta primers together with 13 Jbeta primers. Generated by immunoSEQ multiplex PCR, the TCRdb table keeps only in-frame clones and is missing some. The sample consists of approximately 140,000 clones, roughly 80% of them appearing once. Donors consisted of healthy bone marrow donors. Donors were nominally healthy when sampled, though unrecorded immune exposures were likely. The specimen was PBMCs. This TCR was sampled from a boy aged 10-17 years in good health and CMV-seronegative. The chain links TRBV5-1 to TRBJ2-1, with a weak D call TRBD2 (6 bases). In DNA form, the CDR3 reads TGCGCCAGCCAAATCGGGGGTTGGAATGAGCAGTTCTTC. Translated, it gives CASQIGGWNEQFF.